This paragraph covers one T cell receptor beta chain sequence. Its antigen specificity is not known. The record has no base qualities; no much larger clone is one base away. The data were obtained in a study of blood T cell repertoires in COVID-19 (dated by TCRdb to about 2020). Broadly, across the study: The collaborator samples originated in the United States, Italy and Spain and spanned the acute and convalescent phases of COVID-19. The prospective study material was composed of cDNA or gDNA derived from T cells, B-cell-depleted T cells, or PBMCs. Subjects who had been exposed to COVID-19, were actively infected with it, or had recovered from it provided the deeply sampled blood TCRbeta repertoires that made up the dataset. The repertoires were released in a freely available public database intended as a resource for research on the immune response to SARS-CoV-2. The samples were drawn from two sources: the first 160 participants of the ongoing ImmuneRACE study, and some 1,300 subjects contributed by 6 global collaborators. Nearly every sample came with metadata listing a de-identified subject ID, COVID-19 status, age in years and sex. Where available, HLA class I and class II types were obtained from metadata supplied by the sample provider rather than from assay-based typing. The investigation overall reported the following: How much clinical and demographic metadata was included differed by source and by participant, and the metadata was provided uncurated.

The immunoSEQ Assay, a bias-controlled multiplex PCR, was used to amplify TCRbeta CDR3 regions from genomic DNA. The paper's processing steps were these. Within the assay, amplification of reference gene primers was used to estimate how many nucleated cells each sample contained. Sequence reads were collapsed and filtered to measure the absolute abundance of every unique TCRbeta CDR3 rearrangement. For each sample, productive Simpson clonality was calculated by taking the square root of Simpson's diversity index across productive rearrangements. What TCRdb holds here is the immuneACCESS table cut down to in-frame rearrangements. Part of the clones is not present; checked against another copy, under half of the missing clones reflect an unresolved V gene, and the others are unexplained. The V and J calls and clone size are taken from that table; D and trimming were inferred from the DNA. Present in this sample are about 72,000 clones, around 90% of which were seen just once. The ten largest clones capture around 30% of the sample.

Collaborating institutions collected whole blood in K2EDTA tubes following their own protocols. For TCRbeta analysis, collaborators shipped samples in one of three forms: frozen whole blood, isolated PBMCs, or DNA extracted from either of those sample types. Sequencing used peripheral blood. The receptor comes from a man aged 45-65 years with acute or convalescent COVID-19.

The bases read TGTGCCAGCAGTGAAGGGGACAGGGAATTTATCGGGGAGCTGTTTTTT. It translates to CASSEGDREFIGELFF. The V and J genes are TRBV2 and TRBJ2-2, and TRBD1 aligns with 9 junction nucleotides. The germline V gene supplies CDR1 SNHLY and CDR2 FYNNEI. V has 1 base trimmed and J has 7 bases trimmed; junction bases matching no gene number 7. The CDR3 spans 16 residues, from the cysteine through the phenylalanine. The kept DNA is CDR3 alone, 48 bases in frame from the first base.